This paragraph covers one TCR beta chain sequence. CDR1 and CDR2 (germline): SGHRS, YFSETQ. V shed 0 bases and J shed 5 bases, with 19 bases lying between them. The CDR3 has 17 residues. This entry is derived from a study of blood T cell repertoires in COVID-19. For the study at large: Sites across the United States, Italy and Spain contributed samples from acute and convalescent COVID-19.

In the authors' workflow: Researchers report that nucleated cell counts were estimated from reference gene primer amplification. Method: immunoSEQ multiplex PCR; TCRdb's copy keeps in-frame clones and lacks some. V and J calls and clone size are given by that table; D and trimming were obtained from the DNA. Among 30,000 or so clones listed, approximately 67% were seen once. The sequence was obtained from a human donor in a cohort sampled during active COVID-19. Sequencing was performed on peripheral blood. V is TRBV5-1 and J is TRBJ2-3; a weak D match, TRBD2 (5 bases). CDR3 in DNA: TGCGCCAGCAGCTTGGTACAGACTACGGCGAACGGAGATACGCAGTATTTT. This codes for CASSLVQTTANGDTQYF.